Each of the 26 T cell receptor beta chains below was sequenced from the same sample in a study of T cell responses to AZD1222 COVID-19 vaccine. The data were produced by immunoSEQ multiplex PCR, yet TCRdb's version contains in-frame clones alone and is incomplete. The data contain some 94,000 clones, roughly nine tenths of them singletons. The specimen was peripheral blood, collected 28 days after the second AZD1222 dose. Source of these receptors: an adult who received the AZD1222 COVID-19 vaccine.

The chain links TRBV5-1 to TRBJ2-5; D is undetermined. Germline CDR1 is SGHRS and CDR2 is YFSETQ. The CDR3 runs 12 residues. V lost 0 bases to trimming and J lost 5 bases, with 5 bases between them. The CDR3 DNA reads TGCGCCAGCAGCTTGGCCGGGGAGACCCAGTACTTC. It yields the protein CASSLAGETQYF.

V usage is TRBV14 and J usage is TRBJ2-1; D gene unclear. The CDR3 covers 16 residues. V was pared by 4 bases and J by 5 bases, with 18 bases between. CDR1 is SGHDN and CDR2 is FVKESK in the germline V gene. In nucleotides, the CDR3 is TGTGCCAGCAGCCGGGGTGTGGGTAGGGCAGACAATGAGCAGTTCTTC. This sequence encodes CASSRGVGRADNEQFF.

The chain is built from TRBV9 and TRBJ2-1; D not resolved. The CDR3 contains 11 residues. V lost 3 bases and J 8 bases, leaving 6 bases between the germline ends. The germline gives CDR1 SGDLS, CDR2 YYNGEE. The CDR3 spells CASSAIDEQFF. The CDR3 DNA follows: TGTGCCAGCAGCGCCATTGATGAGCAGTTCTTC.

The V and J genes are TRBV6-5 and TRBJ2-7, with 8 bases fitting TRBD1. Germline assignment: CDR1 MNHEY and CDR2 SVGAGI. The ends lost 6 bases at V and 4 bases at J; junction bases unmatched: 11. The CDR3 sequence is 15 residues long. CDR3 in amino acids: CASRPPQGVTYEQYV. The CDR3 DNA reads as TGTGCCAGCAGGCCTCCACAGGGGGTTACGTACGAGCAGTACGTC.

The rearrangement uses TRBV7-3 and TRBJ2-1; D uncertain. CDR1 is SGHTA and CDR2 is FQGTGA in the germline V gene. Between the trimmed V and J ends, which lost 8 bases and 0 bases, there was a span of 8 bases. This CDR3 comprises 13 residues. CDR3 region: CASGKGSYNEQFF. In DNA, the CDR3 is TGTGCCAGCGGAAAAGGCTCCTACAATGAGCAGTTCTTC.

This clone was found once. Other DNA sequences in this sample translate to the same CDR3. This chain links TRBV5-6 with TRBJ2-3, with unresolved D. The V gene lost 2 bases and the J gene lost 5 bases, with 3 bases spanning the gap. The CDR3 contains 11 residues. The V gene's germline CDR1 is SGHDT and CDR2 YYEEEE. CDR3 bases: TGTGCCAGCAGCTTACAAGATACGCAGTATTTT. Translating it yields CASSLQDTQYF.

This clone was seen a single time. This chain joins TRBV27 and TRBJ1-4; no firm D call. Trimming removed 4 bases at V and 5 bases at J, with 11 bases between. In germline, CDR1 is MNHEY, CDR2 SMNVEV (reference sequence). The CDR3 totals 14 residues. The chain's CDR3 is CASSYSQLNEKLFF. The CDR3 DNA sequence: TGTGCCAGCAGTTACAGTCAGTTGAATGAAAAACTGTTTTTT.

V usage is TRBV3-1 (or the pseudogene TRBV3-2) and J usage is TRBJ2-3; no clear D gene. The germline V gene encodes CDR1 LGHDT and CDR2 YNNKEL (reference sequence). The V end was cut by 0 bases, the J end by 6 bases, with 7 bases between. The CDR3 has 13 amino acids. The chain's CDR3 is CASSQDTRDTQYF. CDR3 sequence (DNA): TGTGCCAGCAGCCAAGATACAAGGGATACGCAGTATTTT.

The chain has TRBV20-1 and TRBJ1-2; D gene ambiguous. The CDR3 sequence is 13 residues long. Germline CDR1 is DFQATT and CDR2 is SNEGSKA (reference sequence). Trimming took off 3 bases at V and 8 bases at J, with 16 bases between the two ends. CDR3 DNA sequence: TGCAGTGCTAGTCCCGTCATCCGCGGCGGCTACACCTTC. It translates to CSASPVIRGGYTF.

Of note for this clone: This CDR3 is also generated by other DNA sequences in the sample. The chain is built from TRBV7-9 and TRBJ1-6; 9 bases are shared with TRBD1. This CDR3 comprises 16 residues. The V gene end was trimmed by 0 bases and the J gene end by 10 bases; junction bases not matched to a gene: 7. Germline V CDR1 and CDR2: SEHNR, FQNEAQ (reference sequence). The CDR3 DNA follows: TGTGCCAGCAGCTTAGCGTCAGGACAGGGGCGGTCACCCCTCCACTTT. Amino acid sequence: CASSLASGQGRSPLHF.

The rearrangement joins TRBV7-9 to TRBJ1-1; weak D call: TRBD1 (6 bases). Germline assignment: CDR1 SEHNR and CDR2 FQNEAQ (reference sequence). The V and J ends lost 2 bases and 6 bases respectively, with 13 bases between them. The CDR3 extends over 14 amino acids. CDR3 coding DNA: TGTGCCAGCAGCTTAATGGGGGGCAGCGCTGAAGCTTTCTTT. Protein: CASSLMGGSAEAFF.

The genes are TRBV11-2 and TRBJ1-3; D gene unclear. CDR3 length: 18 amino acids. With 1 base removed from V and 0 bases from J, the gap between germline ends came to 16 bases. Germline CDR1 reads SGHAT; CDR2 reads FQNNGV. CDR3 nucleotide sequence: TGTGCCAGCAGCTTAGTGTCCGGGCGCGCGAGCTCTGGAAACACCATATATTTT. Protein: CASSLVSGRASSGNTIYF.

This clone was counted a single time. The chain has TRBV11-2 and TRBJ1-2, with TRBD1 matching over 7 bases. The junction had 17 bases not matched to a gene; V was cut back by 2 bases and J by 8 bases. The CDR3 is 17 residues long. The germline CDR1 and CDR2 sequences are SGHAT and FQNNGV. The CDR3 reads CASSLISNFGQVLGYTF. The DNA for the CDR3 is TGTGCCAGCAGCTTAATCTCAAATTTTGGACAGGTGCTGGGCTACACCTTC.

In DNA, the CDR3 is TGTGCCAGCAGCTTGGAGACACCGATACAAGAGACCCAGTACTTC. Its translation: CASSLETPIQETQYF. The chain uses TRBV5-4 and TRBJ2-5, with D uncertain. The CDR3 is 15 residues long. Germline CDR1 and CDR2: SGHNT and YYREEE (reference sequence). Trimming stripped 0 bases from V and 2 bases from J, with 11 bases between. The full variable domain, rest sourced from reference TRBV5-4 and TRBJ2-5, is ETGVTQSPTHLIKTRGQQVTLRCSSQSGHNTVSWYQQALGQGPQFIFQYYREEENGRGNFPPRFSGLQFPNYSSELNVNALELDDSALYLCASSLETPIQETQYFGPGTRLLVL.

The chain combines TRBV4-2 with TRBJ2-4; 8 nucleotides align to TRBD2. V dropped 0 bases and J dropped 0; count of bases not matched to a gene: 1. There are 16 residues in the CDR3. Germline CDR1 and CDR2: LGHNA and YNFKEQ. The CDR3 DNA reads as TGTGCCAGCAGCCAAGAGCGGGGGGTAGCCAAAAACATTCAGTACTTC. Protein product: CASSQERGVAKNIQYF.

CDR3 nucleotide sequence: TGTGCCTGGCGGACAGGGGGTCGGGGCTACACCTTC. This gives the protein CAWRTGGRGYTF. The chain recombines TRBV30 with TRBJ1-2; 10 bases match TRBD1. Germline V gene lookup returns CDR1 GTSNPN and CDR2 SVGIG (reference sequence). CDR3 size: 12 residues. The V and J ends lost 5 bases and 8 bases, in that order; junction bases with no gene match: 5.

The CDR3 region is CASSEISGGAYNEQFF. For the CDR3, the DNA is TGCGCCAGCAGCGAAATTAGCGGGGGGGCCTACAATGAGCAGTTCTTC. This chain uses TRBV5-1 with TRBJ2-1, with 11 bases identical to TRBD2. V dropped 4 bases and J dropped 2; count of bases not matched to a gene: 5. The CDR3 consists of 16 residues. Germline assignment: CDR1 SGHRS and CDR2 YFSETQ.

The chain has TRBV5-1 and TRBJ2-5; D is possibly TRBD1 or TRBD2 (6 bases each). The germline V gene encodes CDR1 SGHRS and CDR2 YFSETQ. The CDR3 consists of 15 residues. V lost 4 bases and J lost 5, with 18 bases in between. The CDR3 sequence: CASSPGGREGETQYF. Here the CDR3 DNA reads TGCGCCAGCAGCCCCGGGGGCAGGGAAGGTGAGACCCAGTACTTC.

V gene TRBV5-4 combines with J gene TRBJ2-7; TRBD2 agrees at 7 bases. CDR1 is SGHNT, CDR2 YYREEE, per germline (reference sequence). The length of the CDR3 is 13 residues. Losses at the gene ends were 8 bases for V and 0 bases for J; bases not matched to a gene: 5. Here the CDR3 reads CASRDYGSYEQYF. The CDR3 region has the DNA TGTGCCAGTCGGGACTATGGCTCCTACGAGCAGTACTTC. Variable domain in full (rest from reference TRBV5-4 and TRBJ2-7): ETGVTQSPTHLIKTRGQQVTLRCSSQSGHNTVSWYQQALGQGPQFIFQYYREEENGRGNFPPRFSGLQFPNYSSELNVNALELDDSALYLCASRDYGSYEQYFGPGTRLTVT.

Concerning this clone itself: The germline gene is not matched at one end of the junction; a read error may be the cause. This sequence joins TRBV7-7 and TRBJ2-1, with D possibly being TRBD2 (6 bases). Germline V gene sequence: CDR1 SSHAT, CDR2 FNYEAQ (reference sequence). The CDR3 totals 14 residues. Here the CDR3 reads CASSQERTNNEQFF. CDR3 DNA sequence: TGTGCTAGCAGCCAGGAACGGACTAACAATGAGCAGTTCTTC.

This clone was counted once. The gene calls are TRBV7-8 and TRBJ1-4, with D perhaps TRBD1 (6 bases). Germline V gives CDR1 SGHVS, CDR2 FQNEAQ. The CDR3 is 14 amino acids. The ends were cut back, 2 bases at V and 5 bases at J, with 9 bases in the middle. CDR3 amino acids: CASSLQGMNEKLFF. For the CDR3, the DNA is TGTGCCAGCAGCTTACAGGGGATGAATGAAAAACTGTTTTTT.

The gene calls are TRBV19 and TRBJ2-5; weak D call: TRBD2 (6 bases). Germline V gene data show CDR1 as LNHDA and CDR2 as SQIVND (reference sequence). The CDR3 runs to 13 residues. V shed 3 bases and J shed 1 base, with 6 bases lying between them. CDR3 in amino acids: CASSIGGQETQYF. The CDR3 nucleotides are TGTGCCAGTAGTATCGGGGGCCAAGAGACCCAGTACTTC.

The chain is built from TRBV10-3 and TRBJ1-5, with unresolved D. The CDR3 has 14 amino acids. The V end was cut by 2 bases, the J end by 7 bases, with 12 bases between. CDR1 is ENHRY and CDR2 is SYGVKD in the germline V gene. The CDR3 nucleotides are TGTGCCATCAGTGAGGGGGAAGGGTGGCAGCCCCAGCATTTT. Protein sequence: CAISEGEGWQPQHF.

This clone was recorded once. The chain is built from TRBV2 and TRBJ1-2; no reliable D call. V was pared by 4 bases and J by 0 bases, with 9 bases between. Germline values: CDR1 SNHLY, CDR2 FYNNEI. The CDR3 extends over 14 amino acids. As DNA, the CDR3 is TGTGCCAGCAGTGCGCAGAGCGCTAACTATGGCTACACCTTC. This encodes CASSAQSANYGYTF.

This sequence joins TRBV25-1 and TRBJ1-2, with unresolved D. The length of the CDR3 is 13 residues. Germline V gives CDR1 MGHDK, CDR2 SYGVNS. V shed 5 bases and J shed 2 bases, with 9 bases lying between them. CDR3 sequence reads: CASSMQANYGYTF. CDR3 in DNA: TGTGCCAGCAGTATGCAGGCGAACTATGGCTACACCTTC.

The V gene is TRBV6-5, the J gene TRBJ2-1, with D tentatively TRBD1 (6 bases). CDR3 length equals 14 residues. V lost 2 bases and J lost 7, with 12 bases in between. Per germline, CDR1 MNHEY and CDR2 SVGAGI. The CDR3 region has the DNA TGTGCCAGCAGTTACGGCGACCAGGGGAATGAGCAGTTCTTC. Protein product: CASSYGDQGNEQFF.